These 8 T cell receptor beta chains share one sample of origin, sequenced in a study of OX40 agonist ivuxolimab in advanced cancers. Data came from immunoSEQ multiplex PCR; TCRdb stores just in-frame clones and leaves some out. The table shows 84,000 or so clones, with 75% to 95% occurring only once. The sample here was CD4+ or CD8+ T cells sorted from blood, taken in a trial of the OX40 agonist ivuxolimab. The receptors were gathered from an adult with an advanced solid tumor such as melanoma, head and neck, liver or kidney cancer.

The chain employs TRBV5-4 and TRBJ2-3; D may be TRBD1 or TRBD2 (5 bases each). The length of the CDR3 is 15 residues. The germline V gene encodes CDR1 SGHNT and CDR2 YYREEE (reference sequence). The V end was cut by 4 bases, the J end by 4 bases, with 16 bases between. This chain's CDR3 is CASSAVGGGSDTQYF. CDR3 in DNA: TGTGCCAGCAGCGCCGTTGGGGGTGGGTCAGATACGCAGTATTTT.

V usage is TRBV6-5 and J usage is TRBJ2-6; TRBD1 matches at 10 bases. Germline V lookup: CDR1 MNHEY, CDR2 SVGAGI. The CDR3 has 15 residues. With 9 bases clipped from V and 2 bases from J, the junction kept 4 bases outside the gene matches. The CDR3 is CASATGGTGANVLTF. The CDR3, as DNA: TGTGCCAGTGCGACAGGGGGCACTGGGGCCAACGTCCTGACTTTC.

This clone occurred a few times. The rearrangement joins TRBV6-1 to TRBJ1-1; TRBD1 might be the D (5 bases). V lost 8 bases and J 4 bases, leaving 20 bases between the germline ends. The CDR3 is made up of 15 amino acids. The germline gives CDR1 MNHNS, CDR2 SASEGT. For the CDR3, the DNA is TGTGCCAGCGCAGGAGGGGACTCCTATGGCACTGAAGCTTTCTTT. It encodes CASAGGDSYGTEAFF.

This clone was recorded once. The chain is built from TRBV7-6 and TRBJ2-5; 10 nucleotides align to TRBD2. CDR1 is SGHVS and CDR2 is FNYEAQ in the germline V gene. This CDR3 region has 16 residues. The trim removed 4 bases at V and 1 base at J, leaving 6 bases unmatched. The CDR3 DNA sequence: TGTGCCAGCAGCTCCCACCTAGCGGGAGCCCAAGAGACCCAGTACTTC. Protein: CASSSHLAGAQETQYF.

The chain couples TRBV11-2 to TRBJ2-3; D is possibly TRBD2 (5 bases). CDR3 size: 12 residues. Trimming stripped 5 bases from V and 3 bases from J, with 6 bases between. The V gene's germline CDR1 is SGHAT and CDR2 FQNNGV. CDR3 in DNA: TGTGCCAGCAGCCGGGGAACAGATACGCAGTATTTT. Its translation: CASSRGTDTQYF.

The V gene is TRBV11-2, the J gene TRBJ2-7, with a tentative D call TRBD1 (5 bases). CDR1 and CDR2 (germline): SGHAT, FQNNGV. Trimming stripped 3 bases from V and 0 bases from J, with 6 bases between. The CDR3 sequence is 13 residues long. CDR3 region: CASSFQGSYEQYF. The DNA of the CDR3 is TGTGCCAGCAGCTTCCAGGGCTCCTACGAGCAGTACTTC.

The J gene is TRBJ2-7, the V gene TRBV19, with 16 bases aligning to TRBD2. Per the germline V gene, CDR1 is LNHDA and CDR2 is SQIVND (reference sequence). V was pared by 7 bases and J by 3 bases, with 9 bases of the junction left unmatched. CDR3 size: 17 residues. CDR3 protein: CASTPGTSGRADYEQYF. The DNA for the CDR3 is TGTGCCAGTACCCCTGGGACTAGCGGGAGGGCCGACTACGAGCAGTACTTC.

The CDR3 protein is CASSPTTTFQETQYF. CDR3 in DNA: TGTGCCAGCAGTCCAACGACTACCTTCCAAGAGACCCAGTACTTC. The V and J genes are TRBV14 and TRBJ2-5; possible D gene TRBD2, 5 bases. CDR1 and CDR2 (germline): SGHDN, FVKESK. Trimming removed 6 bases from V and 1 base from J, with 15 bases in between. The CDR3 runs to 15 residues.